This is a list of T cell receptor delta chains from one sample in a study of gamma-delta T cells after stem cell transplantation. TCRdb ran CATT on the RT-PCR reads. The repertoire holds several thousand delta-chain clones, with 1.9% as singletons. Input material: gamma-delta T cells. All receptors derive from a human donor. It is not recorded whose cells these are; they may come from a transplant donor. Both conserved end residues are part of each CDR3. A D gene is named only where the DNA matches it firmly. Size is stated for part of the rows, as once, few or many counts, or as a class when the clone is expanded.

j_gene	abundance	d_gene	v_gene	CDR3aa	CDR3nt
TRDJ1	medium-sized	TRDD3	TRDV2	CACDTLTGGYALYTDKLIF	TGTGCCTGTGACACCCTTACTGGGGGATACGCCTTGTACACCGATAAACTCATCTTT
TRDJ1	medium-sized	TRDD3	TRDV2	CACDTVVLGDRNRTDKLIF	TGTGCCTGTGACACCGTGGTACTGGGGGATAGAAATAGGACCGATAAACTCATCTTT
TRDJ3	few	-	TRDV2	CACDPTPSSWDTRQMFF	TGTGCCTGTGACCCAACTCCGAGCTCCTGGGACACCCGACAGATGTTTTTC
TRDJ1	medium-sized	TRDD3	TRDV2	CACDTLLGENTDKLIF	TGTGCCTGTGACACCCTACTGGGGGAAAACACCGATAAACTCATCTTT
TRDJ1	medium-sized	-	TRDV2	CACDPRIGLGGPDKLIF	TGTGCCTGTGACCCGCGGATCGGGCTAGGGGGACCCGATAAACTCATCTTT
TRDJ1	-	-	TRDV1	CALGELPDSYDYNRWGDVPYTDKLIF	TGTGCTCTTGGGGAACTCCCGGATTCCTACGACTATAACCGGTGGGGGGATGTCCCGTACACCGATAAACTCATCTTT
TRDJ1	few	TRDD2	TRDV2	CARTFLLPWATSKLIF	TGTGCCCGCACCTTCCTACTCCCCTGGGCGACTTCTAAACTCATCTTT
TRDJ1	-	TRDD3	TRDV2	CACDSAETGGYATDKLIF	TGTGCCTGTGACTCCGCCGAGACTGGGGGGTACGCTACCGATAAACTCATCTTT
TRDJ1	-	TRDD3	TRDV2	CACDALLLGADATDKLIF	TGTGCCTGTGACGCCCTTCTCCTGGGGGCCGATGCCACCGATAAACTCATCTTT
TRDJ1	medium-sized	TRDD3	TRDV1	CALGELSPRTGGKLIF	TGTGCTCTTGGGGAACTTTCCCCTCGTACTGGGGGAAAACTCATCTTT
TRDJ3	medium-sized	TRDD3	TRDV2	CACDSLLGDTDWDTRQMFF	TGTGCCTGTGACTCCTTACTGGGGGATACTGACTGGGACACCCGACAGATGTTTTTC
TRDJ1	large	TRDD3	TRDV2	CACDTLGDTPYTDKLIF	TGTGCCTGTGACACACTGGGGGATACCCCGTACACCGATAAACTCATCTTT
TRDJ1	-	-	TRDV2	CACDPLSDPEWGAYTDKLIF	TGTGCCTGTGACCCCCTATCCGACCCCGAGTGGGGGGCCTACACCGATAAACTCATCTTT
TRDJ1	few	TRDD3	TRDV2	CACDRLGDPDTDKLIF	TGTGCCTGTGATAGGCTGGGGGACCCAGACACCGATAAACTCATCTTT